This T cell receptor (beta chain) was documented in a study of blood T cell repertoires in COVID-19. Produced via immunoSEQ multiplex PCR; TCRdb's table is partial and in-frame only. The sample contains some 140,000 clones, roughly 83% of which appear only once. Per the germline V gene, CDR1 is SGHTA and CDR2 is FQGNSA. Trimming cost V 4 bases and J 0 bases, with 13 bases left between them. The CDR3 is 16 residues long. Living in about two dozen US areas, the participants were between roughly 18 and 90 years of age. The TCR originated in a middle-aged man with acute COVID-19. Sequenced sample: PBMCs or T cells enriched from blood (not recorded which). The rearrangement joins TRBV7-2 to TRBJ2-1; unclear D gene. As DNA, the CDR3 is TGTGCCAGCAGCTCCGAACCAAGGAGCTCCTACAATGAGCAGTTCTTC. Translating gives CASSSEPRSSYNEQFF.